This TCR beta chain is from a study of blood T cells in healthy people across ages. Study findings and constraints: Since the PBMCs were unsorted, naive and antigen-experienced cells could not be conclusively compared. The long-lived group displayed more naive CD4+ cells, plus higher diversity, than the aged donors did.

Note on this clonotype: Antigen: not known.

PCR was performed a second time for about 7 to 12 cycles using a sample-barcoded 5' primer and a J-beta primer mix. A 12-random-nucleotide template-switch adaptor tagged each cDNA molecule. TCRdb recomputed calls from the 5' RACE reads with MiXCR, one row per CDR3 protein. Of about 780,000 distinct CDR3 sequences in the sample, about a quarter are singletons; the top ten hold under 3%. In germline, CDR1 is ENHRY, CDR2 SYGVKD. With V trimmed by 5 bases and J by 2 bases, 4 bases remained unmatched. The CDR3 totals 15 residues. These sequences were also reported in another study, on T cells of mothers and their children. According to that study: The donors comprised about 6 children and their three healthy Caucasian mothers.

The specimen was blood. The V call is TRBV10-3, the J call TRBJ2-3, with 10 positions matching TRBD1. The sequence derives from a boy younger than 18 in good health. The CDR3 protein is CAISPGTGATDTQYF. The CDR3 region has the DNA TGTGCCATCAGTCCCGGGACAGGGGCCACAGATACGCAGTATTTT.